This T cell receptor beta chain was recorded in a study of blood T cell repertoires in COVID-19. Study-wide background: From the United States, Italy and Spain came samples of acute and convalescent COVID-19. T cells, B-cell-depleted T cells, or PBMCs provided the cDNA or gDNA that served as material.

Study processing details: Reference gene primer amplification yielded estimated nucleated cell counts. Data came from immunoSEQ multiplex PCR; TCRdb stores just in-frame clones and leaves some out. V, J and clone size derive from that table, while D and trimming were established from the DNA sequence. Here the sample spans 150,000 to 200,000 clones, 88% being singletons. CDR3 size: 16 residues. Germline V gene data show CDR1 as MNHEY and CDR2 as SVGAGI. Unmatched junction bases numbered 5, after V lost 4 bases and J lost 1 base. The sequenced sample was peripheral blood. V gene TRBV6-5 combines with J gene TRBJ2-1; 9 bases agree with TRBD1. The TCR originated in a human donor in a cohort sampled during active COVID-19. CDR3 coding DNA: TGTGCCAGCAGTTTACAGGGGGCATGGTCCTACAATGAGCAGTTCTTC. Its protein is CASSLQGAWSYNEQFF.